This entry describes one T cell receptor beta chain. Its antigen is still unknown. The sample belongs to a study of cytomegalovirus exposure and HLA in healthy donors. General study points: Versus the 666-donor mean, an Asian-associated ancestry cluster reportedly showed fewer N-insertions in a later analysis. The classifier reportedly diagnosed cytomegalovirus status with high specificity and sensitivity.

The CDR3 contains 16 residues. In germline, CDR1 is SGHDN, CDR2 FVKESK. The V and J ends lost 3 bases and 5 bases, in that order; junction bases with no gene match: 10. PCR primers comprised 60 Vbeta and 13 Jbeta primers. Clones were read by immunoSEQ multiplex PCR, and TCRdb kept only the in-frame ones, dropping some. The sample comprises around 120,000 clones, around 81% of which are singletons, and 3.9% rests with the top ten. The chain links TRBV14 to TRBJ2-7; 10 bases map to TRBD1. Sequenced: PBMCs. This clonotype originated in a woman under 40 in good health and CMV-seronegative. The CDR3 loop is CASSHRTGTGVHEQYF. CDR3 nucleotides: TGTGCCAGCAGCCACCGTACGGGGACAGGGGTCCACGAGCAGTACTTC.